A single sample gave rise to the 8 T cell receptor beta chains below, sequenced in a study of cytomegalovirus exposure and HLA in healthy donors. The table came from immunoSEQ multiplex PCR; TCRdb's copy has only in-frame clones and leaves some out. Counted here are approximately 99,000 clones, approximately 85% occurring once; the ten biggest clones make up approximately 3%. Sequencing was carried out using PBMCs. The receptor source for this set is a woman aged 18-29 years in good health and CMV-seronegative.

This clone came up once. The chain links TRBV6-1 to TRBJ1-6; TRBD1 might be the D (6 bases). V was pared by 7 bases and J by 4 bases, with 11 bases between. The germline V gene has CDR1 MNHNS and CDR2 SASEGT. This CDR3 is built from 14 residues. The CDR3 spells CASTRQAYNSPLHF. CDR3 nucleotide sequence: TGTGCCAGCACCCGACAGGCGTATAATTCACCCCTCCACTTT.

CDR3: CASSDQGVTGELFF. The CDR3 DNA sequence: TGTGCCAGCAGTGATCAGGGCGTCACCGGGGAGCTGTTTTTT. The chain joins TRBV6-1 to TRBJ2-2, with TRBD1 as a possible D gene (5 bases). The CDR3 length is 14 residues. Trimming removed 3 bases at V and 4 bases at J, with 9 bases between. The germline V gene has CDR1 MNHNS and CDR2 SASEGT.

The CDR3 is CASSVTGETEAFF. The CDR3 DNA sequence: TGTGCCAGCAGCGTCACAGGGGAAACTGAAGCTTTCTTT. This chain links TRBV9 with TRBJ1-1; 7 bases fit TRBD1. The CDR3 is made up of 13 amino acids. With V trimmed by 2 bases and J by 5 bases, 3 bases remained unmatched. The germline gives CDR1 SGDLS, CDR2 YYNGEE.

The rearrangement links TRBV11-3 to TRBJ1-6; 9 nucleotides agree with TRBD1. Trimming at V came to 5 bases and at J to 9 bases, leaving 8 bases not matched to a gene. Looked up from germline, CDR1 is SGHNT and CDR2 is YENEEA. The CDR3 sequence is 15 residues long. The CDR3 region is CASSRDGTGSSPLHF. CDR3 bases: TGTGCCAGCAGCCGTGACGGGACAGGGAGTTCACCCCTCCACTTT.

The CDR3: CSAPRGDIQYF. In DNA, the CDR3 is TGCAGTGCCCCCCGGGGGGACATTCAGTACTTC. The chain is built from TRBV20-1 and TRBJ2-4, with 7 bases aligning to TRBD2. With 6 bases clipped from V and 8 bases from J, the junction kept 4 bases outside the gene matches. Germline lookup yields CDR1 DFQATT and CDR2 SNEGSKA (reference sequence). This CDR3 comprises 11 residues.

This sequence joins TRBV9 and TRBJ1-5, with D possibly being TRBD1 (5 bases). Germline values: CDR1 SGDLS, CDR2 YYNGEE. Deletions cut 0 bases from V and 2 bases from J, with 9 bases between. The CDR3 has 15 residues. The CDR3 DNA sequence: TGTGCCAGCAGCGTAGGGTGGGGGGGCAATCAGCCCCAGCATTTT. Translated, it gives CASSVGWGGNQPQHF. Together with reference TRBV9 and TRBJ1-5, the CDR3 gives the full variable domain: DSGVTQTPKHLITATGQRVTLRCSPRSGDLSVYWYQQSLDQGLQFLIQYYNGEERAKGNILERFSAQQFPDLHSELNLSSLELGDSALYFCASSVGWGGNQPQHFGDGTRLSIL.

V gene TRBV6-5 combines with J gene TRBJ2-2, with D perhaps TRBD1 (6 bases). Germline V CDR1 and CDR2: MNHEY, SVGAGI. Trimming pared 2 bases from V and 5 bases from J, leaving 12 bases between. This CDR3 contains 15 residues. CDR3 in DNA: TGTGCCAGCAGTTACCACACAGGGAAAACCGGGGAGCTGTTTTTT. It yields the protein CASSYHTGKTGELFF.

V is TRBV5-1 and J is TRBJ1-2; 8 positions agree with TRBD1. The CDR3 sequence is 15 residues long. In germline, CDR1 is SGHRS, CDR2 YFSETQ. J lost 5 bases, V lost 3 bases, and 9 bases had no gene match. The CDR3 loop reads CASSSDRGMGYGYTF. The CDR3, as DNA: TGCGCCAGCAGCTCCGACAGGGGAATGGGATATGGCTACACCTTC.